This TCR beta chain was obtained from a study of response to subunit inactivated influenza vaccine. Overall study results and limits: Each seasonal flu vaccination may recruit only limited new T cells, authors suggested.

In this sample, this clonotype turned up many times. Its antigen is unknown. One entry per CDR3 protein results from TCRdb running MiXCR on the RT-PCR reads. The data show 500,000 or so distinct CDR3 sequences, 10% to 11% seen once. This CDR3 spans 14 amino acids. V was pared by 8 bases and J by 6 bases, with 4 bases of the junction left unmatched. CDR1 is MNHEY and CDR2 is SVGAGI in the germline V gene. The sample here was PBMCs from blood, taken around seven weeks after vaccination. The chain has TRBV6-5 and TRBJ1-6; 10 positions match TRBD1. The sequence came from a man aged 45-65 years who received an inactivated influenza vaccine. The CDR3 is CASCWDRGNSPLHF. The CDR3 DNA sequence: TGTGCCAGCTGTTGGGACAGGGGTAATTCACCCCTCCACTTT.